What follows describes a single TCR beta chain. Antigen unknown. The PCR was carried out with 60 Vbeta primers and 13 Jbeta primers. Libraries were prepared by immunoSEQ multiplex PCR; TCRdb keeps only in-frame clonotypes and omits some of them. This table has more than 150,000 clones, more than 70% appearing once. Germline V gene sequence: CDR1 MDHEN, CDR2 SYDVKM. Trimming took 11 bases from V and 4 from J, leaving 23 bases between them. The CDR3 loop spans 15 amino acids. This specimen belongs to a study of cytomegalovirus exposure and HLA in healthy donors. Study overall: Previous work identified roughly 110 million unique TCR beta sequences from around 200 million T cells. Unique TCRs numbering some 77 million, obtained from HLA-typed donors, made up an early data release.

Study results and limitations: Overall, approximately 180 TCR beta chains were annotated as cytomegalovirus-associated.

V and J are TRBV28 and TRBJ1-1; D might be TRBD1 (6 bases). This receptor was taken from a boy between 5 and 17 years old in good health and CMV-seronegative. The sequenced sample consisted of PBMCs. Written as DNA, the CDR3 is TGTGCCCTCAACCCCCAACAGGGCAGGGGCACTGAAGCTTTCTTT. Translated: CALNPQQGRGTEAFF.